The 18 T cell receptor beta chains listed next were all sequenced from one sample in a study of regulatory T cells in long-lasting Graves disease. Arm-PCR of CDR3 regions and iRepertoire HTBI primers were used to build TCR beta libraries. TCRdb fed the multiplex PCR reads into MiXCR, producing one record per CDR3 protein. The sample comprises roughly 500,000 distinct CDR3 sequences, around 20% of which are singletons, and 6.5% to 10% rests with the top ten. Time point in this sample: persistent/refractory GD, antithyroid drugs over 5 years with positive TRAb. Extracted PBMC RNA gave rise to the TCR library. The sequenced sample was peripheral blood mononuclear cells (PBMCs), obtained when the disease was refractory, from a patient treated with antithyroid drugs. The origin of the receptors is a female donor with Graves disease.

This clonotype was detected ten times or more. V and J are TRBV19 and TRBJ1-4, with D hard to call. The CDR3 length is 13 residues. V was shortened by 8 bases and J by 0 bases, with 7 bases between the two germline ends. Germline-derived CDR1 and CDR2 are LNHDA and SQIVND (reference sequence). CDR3 sequence reads: CASAGTTNEKLFF. The DNA of the CDR3 is TGTGCCAGTGCTGGGACAACTAATGAAAAACTGTTTTTT.

This clonotype occurred a few times. The V call is TRBV30, the J call TRBJ2-7; no reliable D call. With 6 bases removed from V and 2 bases from J, the gap between germline ends came to 17 bases. There are 14 residues in the CDR3. CDR1 is GTSNPN, CDR2 SVGIG, per germline (reference sequence). The CDR3 nucleotides read TGTGCCTGTCGTCGGGCAGGAATCACCTACGAGCAGTACTTC. It yields the protein CACRRAGITYEQYF.

This clonotype was detected ten times or more. V gene TRBV6-5 combines with J gene TRBJ2-7; no reliable D call. CDR1 and CDR2 (germline): MNHEY, SVGAGI. Trimming shortened V by 0 bases and J by 3 bases, and 21 bases separated the two germline ends. The length of the CDR3 is 18 residues. The CDR3 DNA is TGTGCCAGCAGTTACTCGGCGAAACTCACAACAACCCACTACGAGCAGTACTTC. It codes for CASSYSAKLTTTHYEQYF.

This clonotype was counted a few times. The gene calls are TRBV7-9 and TRBJ1-2; D is undetermined. CDR1 is SEHNR and CDR2 is FQNEAQ in the germline V gene (reference sequence). V gave up 5 bases and J gave up 0 bases, with 19 bases separating them. CDR3 length equals 17 residues. CDR3 loop: CASSVTSRGFTNYGYTF. DNA for the CDR3: TGTGCCAGCAGCGTTACCTCCAGAGGCTTTACTAACTATGGCTACACCTTC.

This clonotype has a count of ten or more. The V and J genes are TRBV28 and TRBJ1-5, with 7 bases aligning to TRBD1. The CDR3 spans 16 residues. V lost 8 bases, J lost 0 bases, and 10 bases stayed unmatched. Germline V gene lookup returns CDR1 MDHEN and CDR2 SYDVKM. This CDR3 is CASHDGTDYSNQPQHF. The CDR3 DNA follows: TGTGCCAGCCACGACGGGACAGACTATAGCAATCAGCCCCAGCATTTT.

This clonotype was observed a few times. It may be a read error: a sequence one base away is much more abundant. The genes are TRBV12-3 or TRBV12-4 and TRBJ2-2, with D possibly matching TRBD1 (6 bases). This CDR3 spans 13 amino acids. V was shortened by 7 bases and J by 4 bases, with 10 bases between the two germline ends. CDR3 loop: CASNRDPTGELFF. CDR3 DNA: TGTGCCAGCAACAGGGATCCCACCGGGGAGCTGTTTTTT.

This clonotype was counted between two and nine times. This rearrangement joins TRBV18 to TRBJ2-5; tentative D call: TRBD2 (5 bases). This CDR3 region has 12 residues. V was cut by 3 bases and J by 9 bases, with 11 bases left in between. Germline assignment: CDR1 KGHSH and CDR2 LQKENI. Written as DNA, the CDR3 is TGTGCCAGCTCACCGGTGGAGGAGGCCCAGTACTTC. It yields the protein CASSPVEEAQYF. Drawing the rest from reference TRBV18 and TRBJ2-5, the complete variable domain is NAGVMQNPRHLVRRRGQEARLRCSPMKGHSHVYWYRQLPEEGLKFMVYLQKENIIDESGMPKERFSAEFPKEGPSILRIQQVVRGDSAAYFCASSPVEEAQYFGPGTRLLVL.

Only a few counts were recorded for this clonotype. The genes are TRBV29-1 and TRBJ2-7; either TRBD1 or TRBD2 may supply D (5 bases each). The CDR3 extends over 12 amino acids. Trimming stripped 3 bases from V and 2 bases from J, with 8 bases between. Per the germline V gene, CDR1 is SQVTM and CDR2 is ANQGSEA. The CDR3 is CSVERGAYEQYF. The CDR3 DNA follows: TGCAGCGTTGAGAGGGGAGCCTACGAGCAGTACTTC.

This clonotype was observed many times. The chain joins TRBV5-1 to TRBJ1-1; D remains unclear. CDR3 length: 15 residues. V was shortened by 4 bases and J by 1 base, with 14 bases between the two germline ends. Germline V gene lookup returns CDR1 SGHRS and CDR2 YFSETQ. The CDR3 DNA reads as TGCGCCAGCAGCGAGACCGAAACAGCGAACACTGAAGCTTTCTTT. This encodes CASSETETANTEAFF.

In its sample, this clonotype was seen many times. CDR3 DNA: TGTGCCAGCAGTTACCGGCTAGCGGGGGGGAACATTCAGTACTTC. Its translation is CASSYRLAGGNIQYF. The V call is TRBV6-2 or TRBV6-3, the J call TRBJ2-4; 12 bases match TRBD2. Per the germline V gene, CDR1 is MNHEY and CDR2 is SVGEGT. CDR3 length: 15 amino acids. V lost 2 bases, J lost 7 bases, and 3 bases stayed unmatched.

This chain uses TRBV2 with TRBJ2-2; 7 bases map to TRBD2. V was pared by 6 bases and J by 1 base, with 2 bases of the junction left unmatched. CDR3 length: 14 amino acids. CDR1 is SNHLY and CDR2 is FYNNEI in the germline V gene. The CDR3 nucleotides read TGTGCCAGCAGCCGGACTAGGAACACCGGGGAGCTGTTTTTT. Protein product: CASSRTRNTGELFF.

Details on this clonotype: One junction end does not reproduce the germline sequence, and a read error may be involved. V is TRBV12-3 or TRBV12-4 and J is TRBJ2-5; D possibly uses TRBD1 or TRBD2 (5 bases each). The CDR3 totals 14 residues. CDR3 amino acids: CASSLGGGQEAQYF. For the CDR3, the DNA is TGTGCCAGCAGTTTAGGGGGCGGGCAAGAGGCCCAGTACTTC.

This chain uses TRBV20-1 with TRBJ2-2; no clear D gene. From germline, CDR1 is DFQATT and CDR2 SNEGSKA (reference sequence). The length of the CDR3 is 11 residues. V was cut by 1 base and J by 7 bases, with 4 bases left in between. The CDR3: CSARVNGELFF. Written as DNA, the CDR3 is TGCAGTGCTAGAGTGAACGGGGAGCTGTTTTTT.

This rearrangement joins TRBV6-5 to TRBJ2-1, with 7 bases fitting TRBD2. The CDR3 has 14 amino acids. Looked up from germline, CDR1 is MNHEY and CDR2 is SVGAGI. Trimming at V came to 3 bases and at J to 7 bases, leaving 6 bases not matched to a gene. In DNA form, the CDR3 reads TGTGCCAGCAGTTATGGTAGCGGGCGTAATGAGCAGTTCTTC. As protein: CASSYGSGRNEQFF.

This clonotype has at least ten counts. The J gene is TRBJ1-6, the V gene TRBV10-3, with D possibly TRBD1 on 6 matching bases. Germline loops: CDR1 ENHRY, CDR2 SYGVKD. The CDR3 length is 15 residues. Trimming cost V 10 bases and J 8 bases, with 21 bases left between them. CDR3 bases: TGTGCCACCCGTTCTGGGACACCCAGATATTCACCCCTCCACTTT. The encoded protein is CATRSGTPRYSPLHF.

This clonotype occurred a few times. J is TRBJ2-6 and V is TRBV6-1; D gene ambiguous. The V and J ends lost 6 bases and 2 bases respectively, with 14 bases between them. This CDR3 is 16 amino acids long. Germline loops: CDR1 MNHNS, CDR2 SASEGT. The CDR3 bases are TGTGCCAGCAGACCCGCCCCTAGGGCTGGGGCCAACGTCCTGACTTTC. Its translation: CASRPAPRAGANVLTF.

This clonotype was picked up many times. J is TRBJ1-1 and V is TRBV5-6; D might be TRBD1 (5 bases). This CDR3 is built from 17 residues. V shed 1 base and J shed 0 bases, with 16 bases lying between them. Germline V CDR1 and CDR2: SGHDT, YYEEEE. The CDR3 loop reads CASSLLPGRLMNTEAFF. CDR3 in DNA: TGTGCCAGCAGCTTGCTTCCGGGACGCCTCATGAACACTGAAGCTTTCTTT.

V usage is TRBV7-9 and J usage is TRBJ2-7, with D uncertain. V was clipped by 4 bases and J by 2 bases, with 6 bases between them. Germline values: CDR1 SEHNR, CDR2 FQNEAQ (reference sequence). The CDR3 loop spans 12 amino acids. CDR3 loop: CASSSAAYEQYF. The DNA of the CDR3 is TGTGCCAGCAGCTCAGCAGCCTACGAGCAGTACTTC.